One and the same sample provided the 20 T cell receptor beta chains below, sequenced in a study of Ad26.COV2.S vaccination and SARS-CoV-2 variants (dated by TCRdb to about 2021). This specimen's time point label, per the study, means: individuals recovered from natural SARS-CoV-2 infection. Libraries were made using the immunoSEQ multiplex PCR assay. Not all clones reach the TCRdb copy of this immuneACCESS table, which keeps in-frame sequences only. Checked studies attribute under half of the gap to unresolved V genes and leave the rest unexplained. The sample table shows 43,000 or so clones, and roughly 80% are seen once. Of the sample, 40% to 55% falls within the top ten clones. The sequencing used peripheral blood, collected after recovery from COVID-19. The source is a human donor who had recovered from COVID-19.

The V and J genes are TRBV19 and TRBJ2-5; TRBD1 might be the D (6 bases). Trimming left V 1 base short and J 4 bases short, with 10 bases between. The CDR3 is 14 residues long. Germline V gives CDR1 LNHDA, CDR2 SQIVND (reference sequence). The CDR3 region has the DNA TGTGCCAGTAGTATAGGGGGGCGCGGAGAGACCCAGTACTTC. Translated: CASSIGGRGETQYF. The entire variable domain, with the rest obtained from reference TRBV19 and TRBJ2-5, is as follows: DGGITQSPKYLFRKEGQNVTLSCEQNLNHDAMYWYRQDPGQGLRLIYYSQIVNDFQKGDIAEGYSVSREKKESFPLTVTSAQKNPTAFYLCASSIGGRGETQYFGPGTRLLVL.

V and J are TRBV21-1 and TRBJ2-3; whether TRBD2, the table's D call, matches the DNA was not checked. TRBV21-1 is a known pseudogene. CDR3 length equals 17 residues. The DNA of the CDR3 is TGTGCCAGCACCCATCATCCGGGGGGGCAGAGCACAGATACGCAGTATTTT. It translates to CASTHHPGGQSTDTQYF.

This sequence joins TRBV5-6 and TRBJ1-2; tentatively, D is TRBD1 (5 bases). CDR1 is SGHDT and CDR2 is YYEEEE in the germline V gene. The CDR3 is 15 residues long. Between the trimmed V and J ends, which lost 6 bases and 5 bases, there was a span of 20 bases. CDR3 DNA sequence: TGTGCCAGCACCCTTCAAGGGGCCCCGCATTATGGCTACACCTTC. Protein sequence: CASTLQGAPHYGYTF.

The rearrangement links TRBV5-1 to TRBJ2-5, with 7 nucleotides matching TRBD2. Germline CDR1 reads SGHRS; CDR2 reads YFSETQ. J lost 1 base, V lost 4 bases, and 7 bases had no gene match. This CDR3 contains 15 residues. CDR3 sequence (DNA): TGCGCCAGCAGCGGGATAGCGGGTGCCCAAGAGACCCAGTACTTC. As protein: CASSGIAGAQETQYF.

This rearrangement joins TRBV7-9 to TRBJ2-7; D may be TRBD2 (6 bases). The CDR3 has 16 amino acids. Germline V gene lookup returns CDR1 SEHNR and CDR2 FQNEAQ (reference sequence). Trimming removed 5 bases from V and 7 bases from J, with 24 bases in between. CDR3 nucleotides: TGTGCCAGCAGCCCCGGACTCGGGACTCCGTTATGGGAGCAGTACTTC. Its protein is CASSPGLGTPLWEQYF.

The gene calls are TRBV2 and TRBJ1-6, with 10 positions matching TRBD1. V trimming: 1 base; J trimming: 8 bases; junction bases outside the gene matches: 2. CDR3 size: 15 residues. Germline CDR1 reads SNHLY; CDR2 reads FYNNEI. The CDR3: CASSEVGQGDSPLHF. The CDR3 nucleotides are TGTGCCAGCAGTGAAGTTGGACAGGGGGATTCACCCCTCCACTTT.

The CDR3: CASSLERDQPQHF. In nucleotides, the CDR3 is TGTGCCAGCAGCTTAGAGAGGGATCAGCCCCAGCATTTT. This sequence joins TRBV11-2 and TRBJ1-5; D remains ambiguous. The CDR3 contains 13 residues. CDR1 SGHAT and CDR2 FQNNGV come from the germline V gene. V was clipped by 0 bases and J by 5 bases, with 5 bases between them. The whole variable domain, filled in from reference TRBV11-2 and TRBJ1-5, reads EAGVAQSPRYKIIEKRQSVAFWCNPISGHATLYWYQQILGQGPKLLIQFQNNGVVDDSQLPKDRFSAERLKGVDSTLKIQPAKLEDSAVYLCASSLERDQPQHFGDGTRLSIL.

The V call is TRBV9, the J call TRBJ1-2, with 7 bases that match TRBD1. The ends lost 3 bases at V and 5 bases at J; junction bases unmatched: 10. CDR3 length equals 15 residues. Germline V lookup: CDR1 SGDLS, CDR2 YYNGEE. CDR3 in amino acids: CASSAGQARSYGYTF. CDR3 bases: TGTGCCAGCAGCGCTGGACAGGCCAGGAGTTATGGCTACACCTTC.

In nucleotides, the CDR3 is TGTGCCAGCAGCCAGGGGAATCTCTATGGCTACACCTTC. Its protein product is CASSQGNLYGYTF. The V call is TRBV3-1 (or the pseudogene TRBV3-2), the J call TRBJ1-2, with D hard to call. Germline V gene lookup returns CDR1 LGHDT and CDR2 YNNKEL (reference sequence). This CDR3 contains 13 residues. The ends were cut back, 3 bases at V and 4 bases at J, with 9 bases in the middle.

The CDR3 DNA is TGTGCCAGCAGCATCGGACAGGGTCGATCCGGCTACACCTTC. This codes for CASSIGQGRSGYTF. This chain links TRBV9 with TRBJ1-2; 8 bases match TRBD1. V lost 4 bases, J lost 8 bases, and 10 bases stayed unmatched. CDR1 is SGDLS, CDR2 YYNGEE, per germline. The CDR3 is made up of 14 amino acids.

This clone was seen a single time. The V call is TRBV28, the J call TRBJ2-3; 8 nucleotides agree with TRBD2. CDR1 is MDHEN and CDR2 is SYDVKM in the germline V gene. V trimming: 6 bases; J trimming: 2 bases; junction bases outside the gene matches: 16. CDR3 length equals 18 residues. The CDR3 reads CASSSISGSGGHTDTQYF. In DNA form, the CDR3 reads TGTGCCAGCAGCTCCATCAGCGGGAGTGGAGGGCACACAGATACGCAGTATTTT.

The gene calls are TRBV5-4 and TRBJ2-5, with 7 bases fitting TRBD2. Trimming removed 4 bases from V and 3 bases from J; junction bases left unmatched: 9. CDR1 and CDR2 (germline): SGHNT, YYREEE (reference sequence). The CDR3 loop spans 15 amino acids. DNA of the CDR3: TGTGCCAGCAGCCAGCCGTTGGGGGGGGAAGAGACCCAGTACTTC. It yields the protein CASSQPLGGEETQYF.

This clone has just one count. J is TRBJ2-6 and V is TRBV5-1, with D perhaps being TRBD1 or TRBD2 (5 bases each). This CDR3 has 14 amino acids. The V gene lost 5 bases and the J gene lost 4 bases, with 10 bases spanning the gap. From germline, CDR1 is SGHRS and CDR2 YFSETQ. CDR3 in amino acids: CASSLGGGANVLTF. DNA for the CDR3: TGCGCCAGCAGTCTTGGGGGAGGGGCCAACGTCCTGACTTTC.

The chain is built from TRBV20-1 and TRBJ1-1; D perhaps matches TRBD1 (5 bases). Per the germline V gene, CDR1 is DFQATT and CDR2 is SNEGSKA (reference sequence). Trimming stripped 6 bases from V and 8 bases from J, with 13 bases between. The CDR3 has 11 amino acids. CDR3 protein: CSAYSGWEAFF. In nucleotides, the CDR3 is TGCAGTGCGTATTCAGGGTGGGAAGCTTTCTTT.

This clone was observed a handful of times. CDR3 residues: CASGLPRGAGLRLGTDTQYF. In DNA, the CDR3 is TGTGCTAGTGGTTTGCCCAGGGGTGCGGGACTACGTCTGGGCACAGATACGCAGTATTTT. The V and J genes are TRBV12-5 and TRBJ2-3; tentatively, D is TRBD2 (7 bases). The ends were cut back, 2 bases at V and 1 base at J, with 25 bases in the middle. The CDR3 runs 20 residues. Germline CDR1 reads LGHNT; CDR2 reads FRNRAP.

For the CDR3, the DNA is TGTGCCAGCTCATTGGCAGGGGGCGGTCAGCCCCAGCATTTT. Translated, it gives CASSLAGGGQPQHF. The rearrangement uses TRBV18 and TRBJ1-5, with 8 bases lining up with TRBD1. The trim removed 5 bases at V and 6 bases at J, leaving 6 bases unmatched. The CDR3 runs 14 residues. CDR1 KGHSH and CDR2 LQKENI come from the germline V gene.

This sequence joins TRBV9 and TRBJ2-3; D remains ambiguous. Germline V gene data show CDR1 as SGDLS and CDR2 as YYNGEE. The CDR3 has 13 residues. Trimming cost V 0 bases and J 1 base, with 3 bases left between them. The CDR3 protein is CASSVVGTDTQYF. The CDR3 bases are TGTGCCAGCAGCGTAGTGGGCACAGATACGCAGTATTTT. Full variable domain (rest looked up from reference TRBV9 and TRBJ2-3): DSGVTQTPKHLITATGQRVTLRCSPRSGDLSVYWYQQSLDQGLQFLIQYYNGEERAKGNILERFSAQQFPDLHSELNLSSLELGDSALYFCASSVVGTDTQYFGPGTRLTVL.

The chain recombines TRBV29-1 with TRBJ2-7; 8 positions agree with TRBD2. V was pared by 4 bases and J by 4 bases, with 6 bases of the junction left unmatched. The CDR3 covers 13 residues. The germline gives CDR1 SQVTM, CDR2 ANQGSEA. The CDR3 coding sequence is TGCAGCGTTGTCGGGGGGGGAAGGTACGAGCAGTACTTC. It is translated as CSVVGGGRYEQYF.

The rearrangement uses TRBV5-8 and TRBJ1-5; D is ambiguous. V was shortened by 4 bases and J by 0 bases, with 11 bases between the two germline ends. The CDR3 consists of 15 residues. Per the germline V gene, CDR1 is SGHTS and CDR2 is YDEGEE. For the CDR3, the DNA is TGTGCCAGCAGCCGCGACATTGATAGCAATCAGCCCCAGCATTTT. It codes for CASSRDIDSNQPQHF.

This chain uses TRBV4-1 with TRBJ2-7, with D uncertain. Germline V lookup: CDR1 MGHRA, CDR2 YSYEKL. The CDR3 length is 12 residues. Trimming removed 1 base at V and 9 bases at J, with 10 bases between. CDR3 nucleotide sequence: TGCGCCAGCAGCCAAGCCCTTGAACGGCAGTACTTC. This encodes CASSQALERQYF.